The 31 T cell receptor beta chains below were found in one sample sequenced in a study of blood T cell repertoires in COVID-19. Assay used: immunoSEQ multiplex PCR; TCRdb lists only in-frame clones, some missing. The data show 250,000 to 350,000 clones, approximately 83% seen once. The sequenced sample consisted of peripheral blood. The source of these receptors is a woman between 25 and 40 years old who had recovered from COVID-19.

CDR3 sequence: CASSTQTGRAGNTIYF. Written as DNA, the CDR3 is TGTGCCAGCAGCACCCAGACAGGAAGAGCTGGAAACACCATATATTTT. This rearrangement joins TRBV16 to TRBJ1-3; tentatively, D is TRBD1 (6 bases). This CDR3 spans 16 amino acids. The germline CDR1 and CDR2 sequences are KGHSY and FQNENV. The V end was cut by 5 bases, the J end by 2 bases, with 16 bases between. The complete variable domain, with remaining parts taken from reference TRBV16 and TRBJ1-3, reads GEEVAQTPKHLVRGEGQKAKLYCAPIKGHSYVFWYQQVLKNEFKFLISFQNENVFDETGMPKERFSAKCLPNSPCSLEIQATKLEDSAVYFCASSTQTGRAGNTIYFGEGSWLTVV.

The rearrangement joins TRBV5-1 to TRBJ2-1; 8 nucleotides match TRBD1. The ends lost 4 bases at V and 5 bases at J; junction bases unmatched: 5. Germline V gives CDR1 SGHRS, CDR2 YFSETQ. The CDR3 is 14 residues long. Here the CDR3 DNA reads TGCGCCAGCAGCGTAGGGACAGGAAACAATGAGCAGTTCTTC. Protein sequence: CASSVGTGNNEQFF.

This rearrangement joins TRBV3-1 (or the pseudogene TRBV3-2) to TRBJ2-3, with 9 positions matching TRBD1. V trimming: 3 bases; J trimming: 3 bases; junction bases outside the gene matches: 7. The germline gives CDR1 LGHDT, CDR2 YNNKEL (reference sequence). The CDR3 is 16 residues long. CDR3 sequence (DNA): TGTGCCAGCAGCCAGAGGGACAGGGTAGGGACAGATACGCAGTATTTT. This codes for CASSQRDRVGTDTQYF.

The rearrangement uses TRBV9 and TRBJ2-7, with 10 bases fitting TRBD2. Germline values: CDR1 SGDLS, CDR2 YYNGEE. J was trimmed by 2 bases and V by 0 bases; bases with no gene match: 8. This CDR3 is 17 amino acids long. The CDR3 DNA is TGTGCCAGCAGCGTAGCTGGGCTAGCGGGAGACCCCTACGAGCAGTACTTC. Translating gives CASSVAGLAGDPYEQYF.

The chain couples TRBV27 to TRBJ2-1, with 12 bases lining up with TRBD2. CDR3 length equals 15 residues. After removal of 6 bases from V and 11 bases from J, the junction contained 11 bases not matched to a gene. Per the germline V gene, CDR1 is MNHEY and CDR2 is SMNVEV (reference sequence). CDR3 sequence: CASRTLAGGIFKQFF. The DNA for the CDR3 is TGTGCCAGCAGAACACTAGCGGGGGGTATCTTTAAGCAGTTCTTC.

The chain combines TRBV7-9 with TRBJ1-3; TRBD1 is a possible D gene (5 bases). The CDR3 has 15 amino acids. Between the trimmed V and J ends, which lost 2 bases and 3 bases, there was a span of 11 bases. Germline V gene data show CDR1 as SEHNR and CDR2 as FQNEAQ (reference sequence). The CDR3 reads CASSLYRGDGNTIYF. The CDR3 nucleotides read TGTGCCAGCAGCTTATATCGGGGGGATGGAAACACCATATATTTT. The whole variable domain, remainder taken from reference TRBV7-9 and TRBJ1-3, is DTGVSQNPRHKITKRGQNVTFRCDPISEHNRLYWYRQTLGQGPEFLTYFQNEAQLEKSRLLSDRFSAERPKGSFSTLEIQRTEQGDSAMYLCASSLYRGDGNTIYFGEGSWLTVV.

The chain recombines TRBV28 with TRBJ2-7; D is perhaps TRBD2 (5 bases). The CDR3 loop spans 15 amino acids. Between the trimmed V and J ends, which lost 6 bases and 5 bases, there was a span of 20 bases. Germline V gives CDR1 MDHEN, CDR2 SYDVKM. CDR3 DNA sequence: TGTGCCAGCAGACACGAAGGAGGCGGCGGACACGAGCAGTACTTC. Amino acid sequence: CASRHEGGGGHEQYF.

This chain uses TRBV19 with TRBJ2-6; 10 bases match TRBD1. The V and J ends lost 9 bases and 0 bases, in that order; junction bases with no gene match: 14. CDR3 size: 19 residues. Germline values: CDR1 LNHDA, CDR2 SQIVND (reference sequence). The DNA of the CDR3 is TGTGCCAGCCACACAGGGACAGGGGTCCTATCCTCTGGGGCCAACGTCCTGACTTTC. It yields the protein CASHTGTGVLSSGANVLTF.

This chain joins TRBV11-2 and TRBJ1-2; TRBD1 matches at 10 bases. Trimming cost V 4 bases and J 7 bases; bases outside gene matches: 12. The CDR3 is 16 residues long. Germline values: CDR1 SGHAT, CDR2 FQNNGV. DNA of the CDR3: TGTGCCAGCAGCTCGGAGAAAGACAGGGGGCGAATTGGCTACACCTTC. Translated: CASSSEKDRGRIGYTF.

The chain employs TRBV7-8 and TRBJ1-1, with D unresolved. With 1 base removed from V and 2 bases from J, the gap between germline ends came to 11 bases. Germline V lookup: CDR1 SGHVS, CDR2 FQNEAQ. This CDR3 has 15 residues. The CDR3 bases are TGTGCCAGCAGCTTAGTAGGCGGGGTTAACACTGAAGCTTTCTTT. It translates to CASSLVGGVNTEAFF.

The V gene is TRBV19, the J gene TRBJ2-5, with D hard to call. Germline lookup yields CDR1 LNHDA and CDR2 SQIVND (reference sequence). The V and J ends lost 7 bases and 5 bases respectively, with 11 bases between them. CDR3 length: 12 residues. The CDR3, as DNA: TGTGCCAGTACCAGAGCCGGGGAGACCCAGTACTTC. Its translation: CASTRAGETQYF.

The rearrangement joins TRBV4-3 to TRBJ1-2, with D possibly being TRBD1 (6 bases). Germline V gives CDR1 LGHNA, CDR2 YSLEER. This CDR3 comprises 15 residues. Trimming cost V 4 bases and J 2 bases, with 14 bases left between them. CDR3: CASSPRRTENYGYTF. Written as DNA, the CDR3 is TGCGCCAGCAGCCCCCGTCGGACAGAGAACTATGGCTACACCTTC.

DNA of the CDR3: TGTGCCAGCAGTTTAGAAGGGGACTACGAGCAGTACTTC. It yields the protein CASSLEGDYEQYF. The rearrangement links TRBV28 to TRBJ2-7; weak D call: TRBD1 (5 bases). The CDR3 length is 13 residues. Looked up from germline, CDR1 is MDHEN and CDR2 is SYDVKM. V dropped 2 bases and J dropped 3 bases, with 8 bases sitting between them. Complete variable domain (other parts from reference TRBV28 and TRBJ2-7): DVKVTQSSRYLVKRTGEKVFLECVQDMDHENMFWYRQDPGLGLRLIYFSYDVKMKEKGDIPEGYSVSREKKERFSLILESASTNQTSMYLCASSLEGDYEQYFGPGTRLTVT.

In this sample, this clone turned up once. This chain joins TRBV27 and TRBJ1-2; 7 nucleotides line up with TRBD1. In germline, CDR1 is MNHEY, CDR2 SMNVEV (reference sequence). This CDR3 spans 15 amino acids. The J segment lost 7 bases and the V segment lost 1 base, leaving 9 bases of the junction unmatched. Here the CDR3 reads CASSLYEGALSGYTF. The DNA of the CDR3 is TGTGCCAGCAGTTTATATGAGGGGGCCCTATCTGGCTACACCTTC.

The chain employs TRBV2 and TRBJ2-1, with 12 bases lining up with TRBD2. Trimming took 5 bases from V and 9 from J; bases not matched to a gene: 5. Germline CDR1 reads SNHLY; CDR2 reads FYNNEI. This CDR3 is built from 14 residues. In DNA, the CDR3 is TGTGCCAGCAGTCGACTGACTAGCGGGAGTGAGCAGTTCTTC. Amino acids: CASSRLTSGSEQFF.

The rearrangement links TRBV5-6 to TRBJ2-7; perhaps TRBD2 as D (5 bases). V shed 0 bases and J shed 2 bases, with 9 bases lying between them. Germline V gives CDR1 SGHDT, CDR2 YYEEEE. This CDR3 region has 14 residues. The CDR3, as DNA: TGTGCCAGCAGCTTGGCTGTAGCGCCCTACGAGCAGTACTTC. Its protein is CASSLAVAPYEQYF.

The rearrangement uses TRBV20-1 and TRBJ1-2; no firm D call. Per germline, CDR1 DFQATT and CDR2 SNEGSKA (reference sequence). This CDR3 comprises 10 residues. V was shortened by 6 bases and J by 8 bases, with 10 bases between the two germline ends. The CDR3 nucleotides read TGCAGTGCCGAGGTAGAAGGCTACACCTTC. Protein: CSAEVEGYTF.

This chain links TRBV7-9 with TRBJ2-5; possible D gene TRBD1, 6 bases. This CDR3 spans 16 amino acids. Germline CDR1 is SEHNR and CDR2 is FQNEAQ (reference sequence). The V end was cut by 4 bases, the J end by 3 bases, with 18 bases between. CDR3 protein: CASSSYRDGLKETQYF. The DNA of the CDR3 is TGTGCCAGCAGCTCTTACAGGGACGGGCTAAAAGAGACCCAGTACTTC.

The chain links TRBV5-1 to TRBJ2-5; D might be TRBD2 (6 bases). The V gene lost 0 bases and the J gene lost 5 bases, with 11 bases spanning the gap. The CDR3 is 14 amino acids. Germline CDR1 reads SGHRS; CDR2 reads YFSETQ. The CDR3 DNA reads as TGCGCCAGCAGCTTGGGGACTAATTTGGAGACCCAGTACTTC. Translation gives CASSLGTNLETQYF.

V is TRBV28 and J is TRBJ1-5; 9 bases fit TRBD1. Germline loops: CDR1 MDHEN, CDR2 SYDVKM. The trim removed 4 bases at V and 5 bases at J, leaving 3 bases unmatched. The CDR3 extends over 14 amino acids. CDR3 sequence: CASSYGTGHQPQHF. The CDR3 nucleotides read TGTGCCAGCAGTTACGGGACAGGGCATCAGCCCCAGCATTTT.

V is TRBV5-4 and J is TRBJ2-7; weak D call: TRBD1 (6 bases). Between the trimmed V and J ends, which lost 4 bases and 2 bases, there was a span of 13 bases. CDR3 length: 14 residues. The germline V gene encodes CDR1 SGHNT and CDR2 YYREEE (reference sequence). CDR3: CASSLQGQPYEQYF. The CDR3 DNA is TGTGCCAGCAGCCTACAGGGCCAGCCCTACGAGCAGTACTTC. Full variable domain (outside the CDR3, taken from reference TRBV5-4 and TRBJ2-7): ETGVTQSPTHLIKTRGQQVTLRCSSQSGHNTVSWYQQALGQGPQFIFQYYREEENGRGNFPPRFSGLQFPNYSSELNVNALELDDSALYLCASSLQGQPYEQYFGPGTRLTVT.

In nucleotides, the CDR3 is TGTGCCAGCGATCGGACTAGCGGGAGTTATAACAATGAGCAGTTCTTC. Encoded protein: CASDRTSGSYNNEQFF. The chain combines TRBV28 with TRBJ2-1, with 13 bases lining up with TRBD2. The CDR3 extends over 16 amino acids. Germline V CDR1 and CDR2: MDHEN, SYDVKM. The trim removed 8 bases at V and 5 bases at J, leaving 9 bases unmatched.

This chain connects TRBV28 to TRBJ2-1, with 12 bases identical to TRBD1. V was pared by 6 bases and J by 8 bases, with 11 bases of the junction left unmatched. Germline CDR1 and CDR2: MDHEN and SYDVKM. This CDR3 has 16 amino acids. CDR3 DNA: TGTGCCAGCAGCAGAGTTGGGACAGGGGGCTGGGATGAGCAGTTCTTC. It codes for CASSRVGTGGWDEQFF.

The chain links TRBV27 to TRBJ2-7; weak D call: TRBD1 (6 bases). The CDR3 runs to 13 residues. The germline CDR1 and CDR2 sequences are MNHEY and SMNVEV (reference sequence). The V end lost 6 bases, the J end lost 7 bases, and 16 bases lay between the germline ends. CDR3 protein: CASRPTGIGEQYF. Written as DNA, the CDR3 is TGTGCCAGCAGACCCACAGGGATAGGGGAGCAGTACTTC.

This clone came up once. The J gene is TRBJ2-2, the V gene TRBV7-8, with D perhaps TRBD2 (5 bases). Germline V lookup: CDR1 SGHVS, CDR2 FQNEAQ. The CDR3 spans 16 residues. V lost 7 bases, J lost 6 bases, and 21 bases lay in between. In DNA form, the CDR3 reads TGTGCCAGCAACCTACTAGGGCCACCAGAAGCCGGGGAGCTGTTTTTT. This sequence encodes CASNLLGPPEAGELFF.

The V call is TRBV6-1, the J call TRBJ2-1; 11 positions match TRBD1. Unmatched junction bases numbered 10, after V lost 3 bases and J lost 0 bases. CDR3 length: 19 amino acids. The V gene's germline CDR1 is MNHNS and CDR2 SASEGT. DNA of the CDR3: TGTGCCAGCAGTGACGAAAACTCCGGGACAGGGGGCTCCTACAATGAGCAGTTCTTC. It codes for CASSDENSGTGGSYNEQFF.

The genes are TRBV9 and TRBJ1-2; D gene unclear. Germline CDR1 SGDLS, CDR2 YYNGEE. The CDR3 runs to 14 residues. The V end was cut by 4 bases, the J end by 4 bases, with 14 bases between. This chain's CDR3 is CASSPTPQSYGYTF. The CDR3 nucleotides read TGTGCCAGCAGCCCCACCCCACAGAGCTATGGCTACACCTTC.

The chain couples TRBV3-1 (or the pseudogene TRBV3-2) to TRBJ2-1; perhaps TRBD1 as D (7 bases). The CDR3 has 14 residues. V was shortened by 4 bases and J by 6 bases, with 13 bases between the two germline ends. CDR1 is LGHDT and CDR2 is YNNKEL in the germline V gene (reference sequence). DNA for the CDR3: TGTGCCAGCAGCCCCGGGACAGCGGGCAATGAGCAGTTCTTC. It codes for CASSPGTAGNEQFF.

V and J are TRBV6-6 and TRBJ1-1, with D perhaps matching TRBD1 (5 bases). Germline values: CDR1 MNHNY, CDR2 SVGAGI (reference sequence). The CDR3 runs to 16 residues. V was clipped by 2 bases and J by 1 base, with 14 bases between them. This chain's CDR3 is CASSYVSGAPNTEAFF. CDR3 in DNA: TGTGCCAGCAGTTACGTCTCTGGGGCGCCGAACACTGAAGCTTTCTTT.

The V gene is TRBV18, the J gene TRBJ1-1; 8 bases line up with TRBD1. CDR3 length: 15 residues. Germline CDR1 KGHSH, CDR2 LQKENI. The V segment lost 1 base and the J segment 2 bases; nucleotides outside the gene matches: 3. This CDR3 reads CASSPRQGSNTEAFF. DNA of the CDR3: TGTGCCAGCTCACCACGACAGGGGTCAAACACTGAAGCTTTCTTT. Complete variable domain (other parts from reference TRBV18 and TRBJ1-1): NAGVMQNPRHLVRRRGQEARLRCSPMKGHSHVYWYRQLPEEGLKFMVYLQKENIIDESGMPKERFSAEFPKEGPSILRIQQVVRGDSAAYFCASSPRQGSNTEAFFGQGTRLTVV.

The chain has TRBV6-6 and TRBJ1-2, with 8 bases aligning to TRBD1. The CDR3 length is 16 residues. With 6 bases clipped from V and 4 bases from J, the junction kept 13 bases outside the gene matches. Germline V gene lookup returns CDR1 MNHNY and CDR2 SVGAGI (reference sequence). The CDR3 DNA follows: TGTGCCAGCAGAGTATGGTTCACGGGACAGGTCTATGGCTACACCTTC. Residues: CASRVWFTGQVYGYTF.